The next 16 T cell receptor beta chains were all read from a single sample in a study of T cells in Graves' hyperthyroidism and ophthalmopathy. Amplification of TCR beta CDR3 regions used RNA as the template. The primer set for the first-round RT-PCR of the TCR CDR3 was HTBI. TCRdb re-analysed the multiplex PCR reads in MiXCR, keeping a single row per CDR3 protein. The sample yields roughly 180,000 distinct CDR3 sequences, about 9.4% seen once. What was sequenced was blood. The receptors derive from a woman younger than 35 with Graves' hyperthyroidism that later progressed to Graves' ophthalmopathy.

At least ten counts were recorded for this clonotype. This chain links TRBV19 with TRBJ2-2, with no clear D. The V end was cut by 1 base, the J end by 1 base, with 4 bases between. Germline V gene sequence: CDR1 LNHDA, CDR2 SQIVND (reference sequence). The CDR3 length is 14 residues. The CDR3, as DNA: TGTGCCAGTAGTATAGTGGAGAACACCGGGGAGCTGTTTTTT. Translation gives CASSIVENTGELFF.

This clonotype was detected a few times. The chain carries TRBV4-2 and TRBJ2-5, with D possibly being TRBD1 (5 bases). CDR1 is LGHNA, CDR2 YNFKEQ, per germline. There are 13 residues in the CDR3. V lost 0 bases and J 6 bases, leaving 8 bases between the germline ends. DNA for the CDR3: TGTGCCAGCAGCCAAGAAGGGGCCCAGACCCAGTACTTC. It specifies CASSQEGAQTQYF.

Many counts were recorded for this clonotype. The chain recombines TRBV7-9 with TRBJ1-1; TRBD1 aligns across 7 bases. The CDR3 sequence is 14 residues long. Germline trimming cut 6 bases from V and 0 bases from J; bases unmatched to any gene: 4. The germline V gene has CDR1 SEHNR and CDR2 FQNEAQ (reference sequence). CDR3 in DNA: TGTGCCAGCAGTAGGGACAGTGTGAACACTGAAGCTTTCTTT. Residues: CASSRDSVNTEAFF.

This clonotype occurred many times. V gene TRBV2 combines with J gene TRBJ1-3; 10 bases line up with TRBD1. The CDR3 is made up of 19 amino acids. The V gene end was trimmed by 5 bases and the J gene end by 3 bases; junction bases not matched to a gene: 16. CDR1 is SNHLY and CDR2 is FYNNEI in the germline V gene. CDR3 residues: CASSPGPGQGHLSGNTIYF. The CDR3 region has the DNA TGTGCCAGCAGTCCTGGACCGGGACAGGGGCATTTGAGTGGAAACACCATATATTTT.

This rearrangement joins TRBV7-6 to TRBJ2-3; 12 positions match TRBD2. Looked up from germline, CDR1 is SGHVS and CDR2 is FNYEAQ. There are 19 residues in the CDR3. J gave up 0 bases and V 1 base, and 8 bases lay outside the gene matches. CDR3 protein: CASSLGLAGDFRSTDTQYF. The CDR3 coding sequence is TGTGCCAGCAGCTTAGGACTAGCGGGGGATTTCCGTAGCACAGATACGCAGTATTTT. Full variable domain (remainder filled in from reference TRBV7-6 and TRBJ2-3): GAGVSQSPRYKVTKRGQDVALRCDPISGHVSLYWYRQALGQGPEFLTYFNYEAQQDKSGLPNDRFSAERPEGSISTLTIQRTEQRDSAMYRCASSLGLAGDFRSTDTQYFGPGTRLTVL.

The rearrangement joins TRBV2 to TRBJ2-3, with a weak D call TRBD1 (5 bases). Germline loops: CDR1 SNHLY, CDR2 FYNNEI. CDR3 size: 14 residues. Deletions cut 2 bases from V and 4 bases from J, with 10 bases between. CDR3 sequence: CASSEIGVADTQYF. Here the CDR3 DNA reads TGTGCCAGCAGTGAAATAGGGGTGGCAGATACGCAGTATTTT.

In its sample, this clonotype was seen many times. V is TRBV30 and J is TRBJ1-3, with 10 bases that match TRBD1. With V trimmed by 5 bases and J by 4 bases, 8 bases remained unmatched. CDR3 size: 15 residues. Germline V CDR1 and CDR2: GTSNPN, SVGIG (reference sequence). CDR3 sequence (DNA): TGTGCCTGGGTGGACAGGGGGTTAGGAGGAAACACCATATATTTT. As protein: CAWVDRGLGGNTIYF.

This clonotype has ten or more counts. This chain uses TRBV20-1 with TRBJ2-3; 9 positions match TRBD2. The germline gives CDR1 DFQATT, CDR2 SNEGSKA (reference sequence). The CDR3 has 19 amino acids. V was clipped by 0 bases and J by 3 bases; unmatched bases: 16. The CDR3 nucleotides are TGCAGTGCTAGAGATTCCTCGGGCACGGGCGGGAGGGGGACAGATACGCAGTATTTT. As protein: CSARDSSGTGGRGTDTQYF.

This clonotype was recorded at least ten times. V usage is TRBV12-3 or TRBV12-4 and J usage is TRBJ2-7; tentatively, D is TRBD2 (5 bases). V gave up 1 base and J gave up 2 bases, with 12 bases separating them. The CDR3 consists of 15 residues. CDR3: CASSLGEPLPYEQYF. The CDR3 nucleotides are TGTGCCAGCAGTTTAGGGGAGCCCTTACCCTACGAGCAGTACTTC.

This clonotype was recorded many times. The chain recombines TRBV28 with TRBJ2-1; 10 bases align to TRBD1. The ends lost 3 bases at V and 6 bases at J; junction bases unmatched: 5. This CDR3 spans 15 amino acids. CDR1 is MDHEN and CDR2 is SYDVKM in the germline V gene. Written as DNA, the CDR3 is TGTGCCAGCAGTTTTAGGGGACAGGGGCGCAATGAGCAGTTCTTC. It specifies CASSFRGQGRNEQFF.

In its sample, this clonotype was seen a few times. V usage is TRBV9 and J usage is TRBJ2-1, with a possible D match to TRBD2 (6 bases). This CDR3 spans 16 amino acids. The V gene's germline CDR1 is SGDLS and CDR2 YYNGEE. The ends were cut back, 2 bases at V and 0 bases at J, with 12 bases in the middle. CDR3 protein: CASSVGGGNSYNEQFF. CDR3 bases: TGTGCCAGCAGCGTCGGGGGAGGTAACTCCTACAATGAGCAGTTCTTC. The full variable domain, its missing parts supplied by reference TRBV9 and TRBJ2-1, is DSGVTQTPKHLITATGQRVTLRCSPRSGDLSVYWYQQSLDQGLQFLIQYYNGEERAKGNILERFSAQQFPDLHSELNLSSLELGDSALYFCASSVGGGNSYNEQFFGPGTRLTVL.

On this clonotype itself: A much larger clone differs from this one at a single base, so this may be a read error. The rearrangement joins TRBV2 to TRBJ2-1, with D possibly being TRBD1 (5 bases). The CDR3 is 11 residues long. The V end was cut by 9 bases, the J end by 15 bases, with 18 bases between. In germline, CDR1 is SNHLY, CDR2 FYNNEI. As DNA, the CDR3 is TGTGCCAGTGGACACCGTTTTGCGCGGTTCTTC. Its protein is CASGHRFARFF.

This clonotype was observed many times. V is TRBV24-1 and J is TRBJ2-2; D remains unclear. This CDR3 contains 14 residues. CDR1 is KGHDR and CDR2 is SFDVKD in the germline V gene. V lost 3 bases to trimming and J lost 1 base, with 5 bases between them. CDR3 in DNA: TGTGCCACCAGTGATGGACGGAACACCGGGGAGCTGTTTTTT. This encodes CATSDGRNTGELFF.

Many counts were recorded for this clonotype. The chain carries TRBV6-1 and TRBJ1-1, with D possibly matching TRBD1 (5 bases). Looked up from germline, CDR1 is MNHNS and CDR2 is SASEGT. V was cut by 6 bases and J by 0 bases, with 17 bases left in between. The CDR3 sequence is 16 residues long. CDR3 nucleotide sequence: TGTGCCAGCAGATTGAGAGGGGCTCCTATGAACACTGAAGCTTTCTTT. This translates into CASRLRGAPMNTEAFF.

The V gene is TRBV4-1, the J gene TRBJ1-5; a possible D gene is TRBD1 (5 bases). CDR3 size: 14 residues. V dropped 0 bases and J dropped 9 bases, with 12 bases sitting between them. Germline V gene data show CDR1 as MGHRA and CDR2 as YSYEKL. The CDR3 region is CASSQDRASGPQHF. In nucleotides, the CDR3 is TGCGCCAGCAGCCAAGACAGGGCGAGCGGGCCCCAGCATTTT.

This clonotype occurred many times. The chain is built from TRBV20-1 and TRBJ1-5, with 9 positions matching TRBD1. The V and J ends lost 5 bases and 4 bases, in that order; junction bases with no gene match: 9. Per the germline V gene, CDR1 is DFQATT and CDR2 is SNEGSKA (reference sequence). The CDR3 loop spans 15 amino acids. CDR3 sequence: CSAPDPGTGNQPQHF. The CDR3 DNA reads as TGCAGTGCTCCGGATCCCGGGACAGGGAATCAGCCCCAGCATTTT.